This passage covers 24 T cell receptor beta chains from one sample sequenced in a study of blood T cell repertoires in COVID-19. Clones were sequenced by immunoSEQ multiplex PCR, and TCRdb holds only the in-frame ones, with some missing. The data show 130,000 or so clones, approximately 88% seen once. Sequencing was carried out using peripheral blood. The receptors stem from a man in his forties or fifties with acute or convalescent COVID-19.

This chain connects TRBV9 to TRBJ2-1; D perhaps matches TRBD1 (6 bases). The V gene's germline CDR1 is SGDLS and CDR2 YYNGEE. This CDR3 region has 15 residues. The V end lost 3 bases, the J end lost 3 bases, and 13 bases lay between the germline ends. CDR3 protein: CASSGTRTVYNEQFF. The DNA for the CDR3 is TGTGCCAGCAGCGGGACGCGGACAGTCTACAATGAGCAGTTCTTC.

The J gene is TRBJ1-1, the V gene TRBV3-1 (or the pseudogene TRBV3-2); no clear D gene. The germline gives CDR1 LGHDT, CDR2 YNNKEL (reference sequence). This CDR3 is built from 11 residues. Between the trimmed V and J ends, which lost 8 bases and 1 base, there was a span of 5 bases. The DNA for the CDR3 is TGTGCCAGCCGAGGGAACACTGAAGCTTTCTTT. Amino acid sequence: CASRGNTEAFF.

This clone was observed a few times. The J gene is TRBJ1-2, the V gene TRBV2; the match to TRBD1 covers 7 bases. After removal of 4 bases from V and 6 bases from J, the junction contained 14 bases not matched to a gene. Per the germline V gene, CDR1 is SNHLY and CDR2 is FYNNEI. This CDR3 contains 16 residues. The CDR3 protein is CASSALPTGLGDGYTF. Here the CDR3 DNA reads TGTGCCAGCAGTGCCCTCCCGACAGGGCTGGGGGATGGCTACACCTTC.

This rearrangement joins TRBV12-5 to TRBJ1-5; tentatively, D is TRBD1 (5 bases). The V end was cut by 7 bases, the J end by 7 bases, with 20 bases between. The germline gives CDR1 LGHNT, CDR2 FRNRAP. The length of the CDR3 is 15 residues. The CDR3 reads CASALGGGVGQPQHF. The CDR3 DNA is TGTGCTAGTGCCCTCGGGGGAGGGGTCGGCCAGCCCCAGCATTTT.

In this sample, this clone turned up once. The genes are TRBV7-2 and TRBJ1-2; 8 positions match TRBD1. Trimming took 5 bases from V and 8 from J; bases not matched to a gene: 7. Germline-derived CDR1 and CDR2 are SGHTA and FQGNSA. CDR3 length equals 13 residues. CDR3 DNA: TGTGCCAGCAGCGAAGGGACAGGCGGCGGCTACACCTTC. Translated: CASSEGTGGGYTF.

The chain uses TRBV5-1 and TRBJ2-7, with 8 positions matching TRBD1. Germline lookup yields CDR1 SGHRS and CDR2 YFSETQ. V was pared by 0 bases and J by 4 bases, with 6 bases of the junction left unmatched. CDR3 length: 15 residues. The CDR3 DNA follows: TGCGCCAGCAGCTTGGAGGGGACAGGACTGTACGAGCAGTACTTC. Its protein is CASSLEGTGLYEQYF.

The V call is TRBV6-5, the J call TRBJ2-1, with TRBD1 matching 7 bases. The CDR3 extends over 14 amino acids. Germline values: CDR1 MNHEY, CDR2 SVGAGI. V was pared by 6 bases and J by 5 bases, with 7 bases of the junction left unmatched. The CDR3 region has the DNA TGTGCCAGCAGCTACCGGGACAGAAACAATGAGCAGTTCTTC. Encoded protein: CASSYRDRNNEQFF.

The V call is TRBV5-8, the J call TRBJ1-2; 7 positions match TRBD1. Germline V gene lookup returns CDR1 SGHTS and CDR2 YDEGEE. V gave up 3 bases and J gave up 4 bases; unmatched junction bases: 6. The CDR3 is 14 amino acids. As DNA, the CDR3 is TGTGCCAGCAGCTCCTGGACAGGTACCTATGGCTACACCTTC. Protein product: CASSSWTGTYGYTF.

The chain joins TRBV4-1 to TRBJ2-5; D is undetermined. Trimming took off 2 bases at V and 7 bases at J, with 20 bases between the two ends. This CDR3 comprises 16 residues. The germline V gene has CDR1 MGHRA and CDR2 YSYEKL. CDR3 sequence (DNA): TGCGCCAGCAGCCAATTGGCGGCGGTGGAAGGCGGGACCCAGTACTTC. This gives the protein CASSQLAAVEGGTQYF.

V gene TRBV5-1 combines with J gene TRBJ2-3; 8 nucleotides match TRBD2. The germline V gene encodes CDR1 SGHRS and CDR2 YFSETQ. J was trimmed by 0 bases and V by 3 bases; bases with no gene match: 12. This CDR3 has 18 amino acids. The CDR3 region is CASSSGRTAGDSTDTQYF. The CDR3 nucleotides read TGCGCCAGCAGCTCCGGCCGGACAGCGGGAGACAGCACAGATACGCAGTATTTT. The variable domain in full, completed from reference TRBV5-1 and TRBJ2-3, reads KAGVTQTPRYLIKTRGQQVTLSCSPISGHRSVSWYQQTPGQGLQFLFEYFSETQRNKGNFPGRFSGRQFSNSRSEMNVSTLELGDSALYLCASSSGRTAGDSTDTQYFGPGTRLTVL.

This clone was seen only a few times. V gene TRBV30 combines with J gene TRBJ1-2; unclear D gene. The CDR3 spans 15 residues. V gave up 4 bases and J gave up 8 bases, with 23 bases separating them. Per the germline V gene, CDR1 is GTSNPN and CDR2 is SVGIG (reference sequence). CDR3 loop: CAWNRIDYFFSGYTF. DNA of the CDR3: TGTGCCTGGAACCGAATAGATTACTTTTTTAGCGGCTACACCTTC.

This chain uses TRBV7-2 with TRBJ2-7, with D tentatively TRBD1 (6 bases). Germline assignment: CDR1 SGHTA and CDR2 FQGNSA. V lost 5 bases and J lost 0, with 14 bases in between. The CDR3 is 15 amino acids. The CDR3 nucleotides are TGTGCCAGCAGCCCGACCGGGACATCCTCCTACGAGCAGTACTTC. Its protein product is CASSPTGTSSYEQYF. Supplemented by reference TRBV7-2 and TRBJ2-7, the full variable domain reads GAGVSQSPSNKVTEKGKDVELRCDPISGHTALYWYRQSLGQGLEFLIYFQGNSAPDKSGLPSDRFSAERTGGSVSTLTIQRTQQEDSAVYLCASSPTGTSSYEQYFGPGTRLTVT.

This clone was counted once. The chain is built from TRBV4-2 and TRBJ2-6, with D tentatively TRBD2 (5 bases). With 4 bases removed from V and 0 bases from J, the gap between germline ends came to 16 bases. This CDR3 has 18 amino acids. Germline V gene lookup returns CDR1 LGHNA and CDR2 YNFKEQ. The CDR3 protein is CASSPSGKGPSGANVLTF. The CDR3 DNA reads TGTGCCAGCAGCCCCTCCGGGAAGGGCCCCTCTGGGGCCAACGTCCTGACTTTC.

This clone was counted between two and nine times. As DNA, the CDR3 is TGTGCCATCGCGGAGACTAGCTCGCCCGGGGAGCTGTTTTTT. It specifies CAIAETSSPGELFF. V and J are TRBV10-3 and TRBJ2-2; 7 nucleotides align to TRBD2. This CDR3 comprises 14 residues. CDR1 and CDR2 from the germline V gene are ENHRY and SYGVKD. Trimming took 8 bases from V and 6 from J; bases not matched to a gene: 9.

This clone has more than one count but fewer than ten. The chain employs TRBV6-2 or TRBV6-3 and TRBJ2-7; possible D gene TRBD1, 6 bases. Trimming left V 6 bases short and J 0 bases short, with 15 bases between. CDR3 length: 15 amino acids. The germline gives CDR1 MNHEY, CDR2 SVGEGT. In nucleotides, the CDR3 is TGTGCCAGCAGCTCCGGACAGCCAAGCTCCTACGAGCAGTACTTC. It is translated as CASSSGQPSSYEQYF.

The rearrangement links TRBV19 to TRBJ1-2; 7 bases are a match to TRBD1. Germline values: CDR1 LNHDA, CDR2 SQIVND (reference sequence). The CDR3 is 15 amino acids. Germline trimming cut 9 bases from V and 2 bases from J; bases unmatched to any gene: 12. The CDR3 nucleotides read TGTGCCAGCATCTCTTCTAACAGGGGAAACTATGGCTACACCTTC. It codes for CASISSNRGNYGYTF.

The chain links TRBV5-1 to TRBJ1-1; D possibly corresponds to TRBD1 (6 bases). CDR3 length: 16 amino acids. Per the germline V gene, CDR1 is SGHRS and CDR2 is YFSETQ. V dropped 1 base and J dropped 2 bases, with 15 bases sitting between them. CDR3 residues: CASSLHGGPGNTEAFF. The DNA for the CDR3 is TGCGCCAGCAGCTTGCATGGGGGCCCAGGAAACACTGAAGCTTTCTTT. The entire variable domain, with the rest obtained from reference TRBV5-1 and TRBJ1-1, is as follows: KAGVTQTPRYLIKTRGQQVTLSCSPISGHRSVSWYQQTPGQGLQFLFEYFSETQRNKGNFPGRFSGRQFSNSRSEMNVSTLELGDSALYLCASSLHGGPGNTEAFFGQGTRLTVV.

The gene calls are TRBV9 and TRBJ1-2, with a weak D call TRBD1 (6 bases). The CDR3 covers 18 residues. V was clipped by 3 bases and J by 0 bases, with 21 bases between them. Looked up from germline, CDR1 is SGDLS and CDR2 is YYNGEE. CDR3 sequence reads: CASSARGGRRRANYGYTF. In DNA form, the CDR3 reads TGTGCCAGCAGCGCGAGAGGGGGTCGGAGGAGAGCTAACTATGGCTACACCTTC.

The rearrangement links TRBV4-1 to TRBJ2-7; possibly TRBD1 for D (6 bases). From germline, CDR1 is MGHRA and CDR2 YSYEKL. The CDR3 is 13 amino acids. The ends were cut back, 4 bases at V and 2 bases at J, with 9 bases in the middle. For the CDR3, the DNA is TGCGCCAGCAGCCCGGACAGAGCCTACGAGCAGTACTTC. Amino acid sequence: CASSPDRAYEQYF.

The chain combines TRBV6-1 with TRBJ1-2; D is unclear. CDR3 size: 14 residues. Trimming removed 1 base at V and 5 bases at J, with 11 bases between. Germline CDR1 and CDR2: MNHNS and SASEGT. CDR3 bases: TGTGCCAGCAGTGAAGGATCAGAACCTTATGGCTACACCTTC. Protein sequence: CASSEGSEPYGYTF.

This chain uses TRBV6-5 with TRBJ2-2; 7 positions agree with TRBD1. CDR1 and CDR2 from the germline V gene are MNHEY and SVGAGI. Unmatched junction bases numbered 6, after V lost 7 bases and J lost 4 bases. The CDR3 has 14 residues. In DNA, the CDR3 is TGTGCCAGCATTCAGACAGGGACCACCGGGGAGCTGTTTTTT. Translated, it gives CASIQTGTTGELFF.

The chain is built from TRBV4-1 and TRBJ2-5; the match to TRBD2 covers 7 bases. Per germline, CDR1 MGHRA and CDR2 YSYEKL. CDR3 length: 14 residues. The V segment lost 4 bases and the J segment 1 base; nucleotides outside the gene matches: 3. The CDR3, as DNA: TGCGCCAGCAGCCTCGGGACTACCCAAGAGACCCAGTACTTC. Translation gives CASSLGTTQETQYF.

This chain uses TRBV12-5 with TRBJ2-2; 10 nucleotides align to TRBD1. V was pared by 3 bases and J by 7 bases, with 2 bases of the junction left unmatched. The CDR3 contains 14 residues. Germline-derived CDR1 and CDR2 are LGHNT and FRNRAP. The CDR3 reads CASGFGDRGGELFF. The CDR3 DNA reads as TGTGCTAGTGGTTTTGGGGACAGGGGCGGGGAGCTGTTTTTT.

The V and J genes are TRBV28 and TRBJ1-2; 9 positions match TRBD1. In germline, CDR1 is MDHEN, CDR2 SYDVKM. The CDR3 extends over 12 amino acids. The ends lost 10 bases at V and 2 bases at J; junction bases unmatched: 2. In nucleotides, the CDR3 is TGTGCCATACAGGGGGCCAACTATGGCTACACCTTC. Its protein is CAIQGANYGYTF.